This T cell receptor (beta chain) was sequenced for a study of T cells after yellow fever vaccination. CDR1 and CDR2 (germline): SGHTA, FQGNSA. V lost 5 bases and J 4 bases, leaving 14 bases between the germline ends. The CDR3 loop spans 14 amino acids. By 5'RACE template switching, TCR cDNA was produced, with a universal primer site and UMIs added in the process. Each CDR3 protein gets one entry after TCRdb re-called the 5' RACE reads with MiXCR. The table shows 110,000 or so distinct CDR3 sequences, with roughly 7.2% occurring only once. This clonotype was picked up many times. What it binds is unknown. Study-wide results and caveats: Weaker, the secondary response peaked sooner, at day 5 versus 15. Abundant contaminating clonotypes from the bulk population could appear in FACS-sorted repertoires. Post-booster samples contained most primary-vaccination clones (about 96% CD4, almost 90% CD8).

The material was CD4+ T cells sorted from PBMCs, obtained about 41 days after the first yellow fever vaccination. This chain uses TRBV7-2 with TRBJ1-2; D may be TRBD1 (6 bases). The receptor was derived from a man aged 18 to 30 who received the YFV17D yellow fever vaccine. The CDR3 reads CASSQSQGIYGYTF. The CDR3 DNA follows: TGTGCCAGCAGCCAATCACAGGGAATCTATGGCTACACCTTC. Supplemented by reference TRBV7-2 and TRBJ1-2, the full variable domain reads GAGVSQSPSNKVTEKGKDVELRCDPISGHTALYWYRQSLGQGLEFLIYFQGNSAPDKSGLPSDRFSAERTGGSVSTLTIQRTQQEDSAVYLCASSQSQGIYGYTFGSGTRLTVV.